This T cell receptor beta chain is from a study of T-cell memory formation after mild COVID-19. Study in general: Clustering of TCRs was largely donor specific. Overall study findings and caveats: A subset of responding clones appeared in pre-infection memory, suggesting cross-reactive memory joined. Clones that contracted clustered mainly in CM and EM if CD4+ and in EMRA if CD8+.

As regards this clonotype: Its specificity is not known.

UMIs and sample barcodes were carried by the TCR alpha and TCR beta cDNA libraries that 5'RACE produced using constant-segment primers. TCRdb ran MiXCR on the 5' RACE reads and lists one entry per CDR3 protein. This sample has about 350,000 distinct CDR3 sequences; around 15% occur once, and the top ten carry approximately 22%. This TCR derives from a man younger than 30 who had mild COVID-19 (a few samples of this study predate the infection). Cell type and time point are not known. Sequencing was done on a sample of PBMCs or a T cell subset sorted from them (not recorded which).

DNA for the CDR3: TGTGCCAGCAGCCCAGGCTGGGGAGATACGCAGTATTTT. The encoded protein is CASSPGWGDTQYF. The chain is built from TRBV7-3 and TRBJ2-3; D gene ambiguous. V was trimmed by 5 bases and J by 5 bases, leaving 11 bases between them. The CDR3 contains 13 residues. The germline V gene has CDR1 SGHTA and CDR2 FQGTGA.